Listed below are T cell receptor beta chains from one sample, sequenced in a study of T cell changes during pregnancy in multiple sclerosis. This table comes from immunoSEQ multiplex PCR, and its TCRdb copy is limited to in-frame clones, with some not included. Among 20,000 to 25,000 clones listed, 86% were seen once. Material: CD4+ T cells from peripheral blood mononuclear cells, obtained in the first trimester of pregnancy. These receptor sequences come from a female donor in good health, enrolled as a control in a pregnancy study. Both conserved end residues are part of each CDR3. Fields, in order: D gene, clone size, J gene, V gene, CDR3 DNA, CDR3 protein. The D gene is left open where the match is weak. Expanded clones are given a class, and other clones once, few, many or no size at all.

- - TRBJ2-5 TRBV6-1 TGTGCCAGCAGTGCCAGGGGAGGGCAAGAGACCCAGTACTTC CASSARGGQETQYF
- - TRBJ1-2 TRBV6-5 TGTGACAAAGTGACAGCTTTCTATGGCTACACCTTC CDKVTAFYGYTF
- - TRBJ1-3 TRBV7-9 TGTGCCAGCAGCCCCCTGAAGGGGATAAACACCATATATTTT CASSPLKGINTIYF
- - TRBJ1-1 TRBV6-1 TGTGCCAGCATGAGGCAGGGGAGTGGTACTGAAGCTTTCTTT CASMRQGSGTEAFF
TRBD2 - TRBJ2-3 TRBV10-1 TGCGCCAGCAGTGAGTCGAGGACTAGCGATACAGATACGCAGTATTTT CASSESRTSDTDTQYF
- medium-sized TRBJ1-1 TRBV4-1 TGCGCCAGCAGCCCGATAGGCAGGGTTCTGGACACTGAAGCTTTCTTT CASSPIGRVLDTEAFF
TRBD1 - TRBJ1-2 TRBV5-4 TGTGCCAGCAGCTTGGACCGTTTCAGACAGGGGATAACAAACTATGGCTACACCTTC CASSLDRFRQGITNYGYTF
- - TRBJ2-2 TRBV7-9 TGTGCCAGCAGCTCTGGAACGACGGGAAGGAGCGGGGAGCTGTTTTTT CASSSGTTGRSGELFF
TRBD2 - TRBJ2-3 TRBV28 TGTGCCAGCAGTACCAACCCTCTAGCGGGATTCACAGATACGCAGTATTTT CASSTNPLAGFTDTQYF
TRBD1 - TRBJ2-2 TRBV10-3 TGTGCCATCACCCAGTTTCGACAGGGGATGAGGACCGGGGAGCTGTTTTTT CAITQFRQGMRTGELFF
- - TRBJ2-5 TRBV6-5 TGTGCCAGCAGGAACGGGGCAGGGGCTAAGACCCAGTACTTC CASRNGAGAKTQYF
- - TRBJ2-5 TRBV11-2 TGTGCCAGCAGCCACCTCGGGGAGACCCAGTACTTC CASSHLGETQYF
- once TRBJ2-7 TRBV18 TGTGCCAGCTCACCTAGCGGAGACGAGCAGTACTTC CASSPSGDEQYF
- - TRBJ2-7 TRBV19 TGTGCCAGTAGTATAGCCAGGGATTACGAGCAGTACTTC CASSIARDYEQYF
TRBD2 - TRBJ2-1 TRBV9 TGTGCCAGCAGCGTAGCTCAGCATGCAGCGGGGGGGCTATTCTTC CASSVAQHAAGGLFF
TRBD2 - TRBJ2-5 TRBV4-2 TGTGCCAGCAGCCAAGATTGGCTAGCGGGGCGAGAGACCCAGTACTTC CASSQDWLAGRETQYF
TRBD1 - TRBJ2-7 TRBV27 TGTGCCTCTGGCGGGACAGGATCCTACGAGCAGTACTTC CASGGTGSYEQYF